The clone carrying this TCR beta chain occurred a few times. This sample is drawn from a study of T-cell reconstitution after alpha-beta-depleted transplantation in children. Unique molecular identifiers were incorporated during preparation of the TCRbeta library. Via MiXCR, TCRdb re-called the PCR reads, giving one row per CDR3 protein. The repertoire holds nearly 400,000 distinct CDR3 sequences, approximately 20% seen once, with around 4% in the top ten. Looked up from germline, CDR1 is DFQATT and CDR2 is SNEGSKA (reference sequence). V was clipped by 3 bases and J by 6 bases, with 9 bases between them. The length of the CDR3 is 11 residues.

The chain recombines TRBV20-1 with TRBJ2-7; D is uncertain. Specimen: PBMCs from the stem cell graft donor, collected from the stem cell graft. The TCR originated in a human donor who donated a stem cell graft to a child with acute myeloid leukemia. The CDR3 reads CSARGISEQYF. The CDR3 coding sequence is TGCAGTGCTAGGGGCATATCCGAGCAGTACTTC.